The rows below give T cell receptor beta chains drawn from one sample of a study of CD8+ T cells in alopecia areata. TCRdb's copy holds only in-frame clones and misses some; the assay was immunoSEQ multiplex PCR. The sample has 100,000 to 130,000 clones, about 83% seen once. This sample comprised CD8+ T cells sorted from blood, obtained at week 24, from a patient treated with tofacitinib. All receptors come from a human donor with alopecia areata. Each CDR3 is given with its conserved first and last residue. Fields, in order: J gene, clone size, V gene, D gene, CDR3 DNA, CDR3 protein. D genes are given only for firm matches. The listing skips clone size in some rows; elsewhere it reads once, few, many or a size class.

>TRBJ2-3|-|TRBV6-1|TRBD2
TGTGCCAGCAGTGATAGTCTAGCGGCGATCTCGGGGGATACGCAGTATTTT
CASSDSLAAISGDTQYF
>TRBJ1-1|-|TRBV19|-
TGTGCCAGTAGTATAGATGGGGCCGCCGGAACTGAAGCTTTCTTT
CASSIDGAAGTEAFF
>TRBJ1-2|few|TRBV5-1|TRBD1
TGCGCCAGCAGCTTGGTCCCCAAGGGGGCATTGGGCTACACCTTC
CASSLVPKGALGYTF
>TRBJ2-1|once|TRBV7-9|TRBD2
TGTGCCAGCAGCTTATGGGGGGGTGAGCAGTTCTTC
CASSLWGGEQFF
>TRBJ1-1|once|TRBV15|-
TGTGCCACCAGCAATTCATGGAACACTGAAGCTTTCTTT
CATSNSWNTEAFF